This TCR beta chain is drawn from a study of T-cell reconstitution after alpha-beta-depleted transplantation in children. This clonotype was detected many times. As it was prepared, the TCRbeta library received unique molecular identifiers. TCRdb fed the PCR reads into MiXCR, producing one record per CDR3 protein. This table holds about 230,000 distinct CDR3 sequences, 9% to 10% found once. Looked up from germline, CDR1 is MNHEY and CDR2 is SVGEGT. CDR3 size: 15 residues. V lost 6 bases to trimming and J lost 1 base, with 13 bases between them. The rearrangement joins TRBV6-2 or TRBV6-3 to TRBJ2-1; weak D call: TRBD2 (5 bases). Sequencing used PBMCs from the stem cell graft donor, obtained from the stem cell graft. This clonotype originated in a human donor who donated a stem cell graft to a child with SCID. CDR3 sequence reads: CASSMLAGSYNEQFF. The CDR3 DNA reads as TGTGCCAGCAGCATGCTAGCCGGGTCCTACAATGAGCAGTTCTTC.